Below are 21 T cell receptor beta chains sequenced from a single sample in a study of cytomegalovirus exposure and HLA in healthy donors. Both 60 Vbeta primers and 13 Jbeta primers went into the PCR. The protocol was immunoSEQ multiplex PCR, while the TCRdb copy is restricted to in-frame clones and leaves out a portion. The table shows roughly 82,000 clones, with 70% to 75% occurring only once. What was sequenced was PBMCs. The origin of the receptors is a woman aged 50 to 65 in good health and CMV-seropositive.

This clone was detected a few times. The chain combines TRBV4-1 with TRBJ1-1; 8 bases align to TRBD1. This CDR3 is 15 amino acids long. Looked up from germline, CDR1 is MGHRA and CDR2 is YSYEKL. The V segment lost 0 bases and the J segment 6 bases; nucleotides outside the gene matches: 6. The CDR3 here is CASSQEDRAMSEAFF. CDR3 in DNA: TGCGCCAGCAGCCAAGAGGACAGGGCAATGTCTGAAGCTTTCTTT.

The sample holds many counts of this clone. V is TRBV5-6 and J is TRBJ1-1, with a possible D match to TRBD1 (6 bases). Germline CDR1 SGHDT, CDR2 YYEEEE. Trimming took off 2 bases at V and 3 bases at J, with 17 bases between the two ends. The CDR3 is 16 residues long. CDR3 DNA sequence: TGTGCCAGCAGCTTTCCGGGACAAAGAAGGGACACTGAAGCTTTCTTT. Amino acids: CASSFPGQRRDTEAFF.

The chain combines TRBV4-2 with TRBJ1-2; 8 bases line up with TRBD1. The V and J ends lost 4 bases and 5 bases, in that order; junction bases with no gene match: 9. The CDR3 runs 15 residues. The germline gives CDR1 LGHNA, CDR2 YNFKEQ. CDR3 region: CASSPRTGSWYGYTF. The CDR3 nucleotides read TGTGCCAGCAGCCCTAGGACAGGGTCATGGTATGGCTACACCTTC.

As concerns this clone: One end of the junction varies from germline; a read error may be responsible. The gene calls are TRBV7-7 and TRBJ2-2; D might be TRBD2 (5 bases). The CDR3 runs 15 residues. Looked up from germline, CDR1 is SSHAT and CDR2 is FNYEAQ (reference sequence). CDR3 nucleotide sequence: TGTGCTAGCAGCTTATTCGGGGTGGGCACCGGGGAGCTGTTTTTT. Encoded protein: CASSLFGVGTGELFF.

This sequence joins TRBV6-5 and TRBJ1-6; 10 bases agree with TRBD1. The CDR3 totals 14 residues. Germline V gene data show CDR1 as MNHEY and CDR2 as SVGAGI. Unmatched junction bases numbered 2, after V lost 5 bases and J lost 7 bases. The CDR3 coding sequence is TGTGCCAGCAGTAAGGGACAGGGGAATTCACCCCTCCACTTT. Its protein is CASSKGQGNSPLHF.

This chain uses TRBV5-8 with TRBJ1-5; D possibly corresponds to TRBD1 (5 bases). In germline, CDR1 is SGHTS, CDR2 YDEGEE. Trimming left V 1 base short and J 1 base short, with 18 bases between. The CDR3 runs 18 residues. The CDR3 DNA reads TGTGCCAGCAGCTTGTTGCAGGGTTTGAGTATAAGCAATCAGCCCCAGCATTTT. It is translated as CASSLLQGLSISNQPQHF.

The V and J genes are TRBV5-4 and TRBJ2-7; 12 bases agree with TRBD2. Per the germline V gene, CDR1 is SGHNT and CDR2 is YYREEE (reference sequence). The CDR3 totals 15 residues. V trimming: 4 bases; J trimming: 6 bases; junction bases outside the gene matches: 8. CDR3 in amino acids: CASSPRLAGEGEQYF. For the CDR3, the DNA is TGTGCCAGCAGCCCCAGACTAGCGGGAGAGGGCGAGCAGTACTTC.

The rearrangement links TRBV28 to TRBJ1-1; D is perhaps TRBD1 (6 bases). This CDR3 contains 13 residues. Trimming left V 5 bases short and J 3 bases short, with 10 bases between. The germline V gene has CDR1 MDHEN and CDR2 SYDVKM. CDR3: CASSDGGHTEAFF. In nucleotides, the CDR3 is TGTGCCAGCAGTGACGGGGGGCACACTGAAGCTTTCTTT.

The chain has TRBV25-1 and TRBJ2-2; no clear D. This CDR3 spans 17 amino acids. V lost 2 bases and J 1 base, leaving 14 bases between the germline ends. CDR1 is MGHDK and CDR2 is SYGVNS in the germline V gene. The CDR3 here is CASSEPVLTGNTGELFF. CDR3 bases: TGTGCCAGCAGTGAACCGGTGCTTACGGGGAACACCGGGGAGCTGTTTTTT.

This clone was picked up one time. The CDR3 loop is CASSPVDRDDQPQHF. In DNA, the CDR3 is TGTGCCAGCTCACCCGTGGACAGGGACGATCAGCCCCAGCATTTT. The rearrangement links TRBV18 to TRBJ1-5, with TRBD1 matching 8 bases. This CDR3 has 15 residues. The ends lost 3 bases at V and 5 bases at J; junction bases unmatched: 6. CDR1 KGHSH and CDR2 LQKENI come from the germline V gene.

The chain joins TRBV9 to TRBJ2-5, with 9 bases aligning to TRBD1. The CDR3 is 14 residues long. J gave up 5 bases and V 4 bases, and 6 bases lay outside the gene matches. CDR1 and CDR2 from the germline V gene are SGDLS and YYNGEE. The chain's CDR3 is CASSIGQGMETQYF. CDR3 bases: TGTGCCAGCAGCATAGGACAGGGGATGGAGACCCAGTACTTC.

The chain has TRBV5-4 and TRBJ2-3; D is unresolved. The CDR3 totals 11 residues. Trimming stripped 3 bases from V and 9 bases from J, with 8 bases between. CDR1 is SGHNT and CDR2 is YYREEE in the germline V gene (reference sequence). The CDR3 reads CASSSLETQYF. The CDR3 region has the DNA TGTGCCAGCAGCTCCCTAGAGACGCAGTATTTT. Drawing the rest from reference TRBV5-4 and TRBJ2-3, the complete variable domain is ETGVTQSPTHLIKTRGQQVTLRCSSQSGHNTVSWYQQALGQGPQFIFQYYREEENGRGNFPPRFSGLQFPNYSSELNVNALELDDSALYLCASSSLETQYFGPGTRLTVL.

The chain employs TRBV6-5 and TRBJ2-5, with D possibly TRBD1 on 6 matching bases. The CDR3 runs 14 residues. The germline gives CDR1 MNHEY, CDR2 SVGAGI. V lost 0 bases and J lost 6, with 11 bases in between. In DNA form, the CDR3 reads TGTGCCAGCAGTTACTCTGGCCGGGACAAGACCCAGTACTTC. Its translation: CASSYSGRDKTQYF.

The chain combines TRBV30 with TRBJ2-5; D unclear. This CDR3 region has 14 residues. Germline CDR1 reads GTSNPN; CDR2 reads SVGIG (reference sequence). Trimming cost V 2 bases and J 2 bases, with 12 bases left between them. This CDR3 reads CAWSRSAFQETQYF. The DNA for the CDR3 is TGTGCCTGGAGTAGATCAGCGTTTCAAGAGACCCAGTACTTC. The full variable domain, its missing parts supplied by reference TRBV30 and TRBJ2-5, is SQTIHQWPATLVQPVGSPLSLECTVEGTSNPNLYWYRQAAGRGLQLLFYSVGIGQISSEVPQNLSASRPQDRQFILSSKKLLLSDSGFYLCAWSRSAFQETQYFGPGTRLLVL.

The J gene is TRBJ2-6, the V gene TRBV29-1; TRBD2 aligns across 7 bases. Looked up from germline, CDR1 is SQVTM and CDR2 is ANQGSEA. The trim removed 4 bases at V and 3 bases at J, leaving 6 bases unmatched. The CDR3 totals 15 residues. Here the CDR3 DNA reads TGCAGCGTTGGTGGCGGGAGAGGTGGGGCCAACGTCCTGACTTTC. It is translated as CSVGGGRGGANVLTF.

A few counts support this clone. The chain links TRBV6-5 to TRBJ1-5; maybe TRBD1 (6 bases). With 6 bases removed from V and 7 bases from J, the gap between germline ends came to 16 bases. Germline V gives CDR1 MNHEY, CDR2 SVGAGI. The CDR3 runs to 14 residues. The CDR3 spells CASSSRGGEQPQHF. The CDR3 DNA reads TGTGCCAGCAGCTCCAGGGGTGGTGAACAGCCCCAGCATTTT.

The chain carries TRBV5-6 and TRBJ2-3, with 11 bases that match TRBD2. Trimming removed 4 bases from V and 3 bases from J; junction bases left unmatched: 4. In germline, CDR1 is SGHDT, CDR2 YYEEEE. The length of the CDR3 is 15 residues. The CDR3 nucleotides are TGTGCCAGCAGCCTGGGACTAGCGGAAACAGATACGCAGTATTTT. Protein: CASSLGLAETDTQYF.

Concerning this clone: The junction shows a germline mismatch at one end, possibly a read error. The rearrangement uses TRBV7-7 and TRBJ1-1; no definite D call. The CDR3 loop spans 13 amino acids. The V gene's germline CDR1 is SSHAT and CDR2 FNYEAQ (reference sequence). The CDR3 DNA is TGTGCTAGCAGCCGCGATTTGAACACTGAAGCTTTCTTT. Residues: CASSRDLNTEAFF.

This sequence joins TRBV5-1 and TRBJ2-4; a possible D gene is TRBD2 (6 bases). Germline CDR1 and CDR2: SGHRS and YFSETQ. V dropped 4 bases and J dropped 0 bases, with 8 bases sitting between them. The CDR3 has 14 amino acids. CDR3 sequence: CASSPEGAKNIQYF. The CDR3 region has the DNA TGCGCCAGCAGCCCGGAGGGAGCCAAAAACATTCAGTACTTC.

The rearrangement links TRBV30 to TRBJ1-2; 8 bases match TRBD1. The CDR3 has 15 amino acids. V lost 2 bases and J lost 4; bases outside the gene matches: 9. Germline CDR1 GTSNPN, CDR2 SVGIG (reference sequence). The CDR3, as DNA: TGTGCCTGGAGTAGGGCCGGTACAGGGGGCTATGGCTACACCTTC. It specifies CAWSRAGTGGYGYTF.

CDR3 sequence reads: CASSAQGLGYGYTF. As DNA, the CDR3 is TGTGCCAGCAGCGCCCAGGGGTTAGGCTATGGCTACACCTTC. The chain is built from TRBV7-9 and TRBJ1-2; tentatively, D is TRBD1 (6 bases). This CDR3 comprises 14 residues. Trimming removed 5 bases at V and 4 bases at J, with 14 bases between. CDR1 SEHNR and CDR2 FQNEAQ come from the germline V gene (reference sequence). The variable domain in full, completed from reference TRBV7-9 and TRBJ1-2, reads DTGVSQNPRHKITKRGQNVTFRCDPISEHNRLYWYRQTLGQGPEFLTYFQNEAQLEKSRLLSDRFSAERPKGSFSTLEIQRTEQGDSAMYLCASSAQGLGYGYTFGSGTRLTVV.